The 5 T cell receptor beta chains below all came from one sample that was sequenced in a study of blood T cell repertoires in COVID-19. Sequenced by immunoSEQ multiplex PCR; TCRdb stores in-frame clones only, minus some. The sample gives about 190,000 clones, about nine tenths of which show up once; approximately 6.7% is in the top ten. Sequencing input: peripheral blood. The receptors were sampled from a middle-aged man with acute or convalescent COVID-19.

This clone was seen only once. CDR3 residues: CASSQVAAGGLFKNIQYF. CDR3 nucleotide sequence: TGTGCCAGCAGCCAAGTTGCAGCGGGGGGGCTTTTCAAAAACATTCAGTACTTC. The chain is built from TRBV4-2 and TRBJ2-4; 10 positions match TRBD2. The CDR3 is made up of 18 amino acids. With 1 base clipped from V and 3 bases from J, the junction kept 9 bases outside the gene matches. Per the germline V gene, CDR1 is LGHNA and CDR2 is YNFKEQ.

The chain is built from TRBV10-1 and TRBJ2-2; 8 nucleotides align to TRBD1. The germline V gene encodes CDR1 WNHNN and CDR2 SYGVQD (reference sequence). The CDR3 length is 15 residues. V gave up 4 bases and J gave up 1 base; unmatched junction bases: 2. Written as DNA, the CDR3 is TGCGCCAGCAGTGGAGGGACAGGGAACACCGGGGAGCTGTTTTTT. It is translated as CASSGGTGNTGELFF.

The rearrangement uses TRBV29-1 and TRBJ2-5, with a weak D call TRBD2 (5 bases). The CDR3 runs 13 residues. The germline gives CDR1 SQVTM, CDR2 ANQGSEA. V was clipped by 6 bases and J by 4 bases, with 15 bases between them. CDR3 DNA sequence: TGCAGCGTCGCCGGAGGCGAGGGAGAGACCCAGTACTTC. Translation gives CSVAGGEGETQYF.

The chain recombines TRBV11-2 with TRBJ1-1, with 8 bases fitting TRBD1. This CDR3 has 15 amino acids. CDR1 SGHAT and CDR2 FQNNGV come from the germline V gene. J gave up 0 bases and V 5 bases, and 5 bases lay outside the gene matches. CDR3 protein: CASSVDRAMNTEAFF. CDR3 coding DNA: TGTGCCAGCAGCGTGGACAGGGCTATGAACACTGAAGCTTTCTTT.

CDR3 sequence: CASSYSSGGREQFF. The DNA of the CDR3 is TGTGCCAGCAGTTACTCTTCCGGGGGTCGGGAGCAGTTCTTC. J is TRBJ2-1 and V is TRBV6-5; tentative D call: TRBD2 (6 bases). The germline gives CDR1 MNHEY, CDR2 SVGAGI. The CDR3 has 14 amino acids. Deletions cut 0 bases from V and 10 bases from J, with 13 bases between.